The 21 T cell receptor beta chains reported below all come from one sample, sequenced in a study of beta chain features in type 1 diabetes. The isolated RNA, all of it, was reverse transcribed, so expressed TCRB transcripts were what got sequenced. Some clones are missing from TCRdb's copy, which holds only in-frame ones; the method was immunoSEQ multiplex PCR. The table lists roughly 400,000 clones, around 14% of them singletons, with less than 0.04% in the top ten. The source material was naive CD4+ T cells from blood. Every receptor here comes from a man younger than 40 in good health.

This clone was counted between two and nine times. This chain joins TRBV4-3 and TRBJ2-3; 7 bases are shared with TRBD2. V lost 0 bases and J lost 1; bases outside the gene matches: 1. Germline V gene data show CDR1 as LGHNA and CDR2 as YSLEER. The CDR3 has 15 residues. CDR3 loop: CASSQELAGTDTQYF. In DNA, the CDR3 is TGCGCCAGCAGCCAAGAGCTAGCGGGCACAGATACGCAGTATTTT.

The V gene is TRBV21-1, the J gene TRBJ2-1; the table names TRBD2, a call not compared with the DNA. TRBV21-1 is labeled a pseudogene. The CDR3 loop spans 15 amino acids. The CDR3 nucleotides are TGTGCCAGCAGCAAGCTAGCGGGTAGTATCAATGAGCAGTTCTTC. This encodes CASSKLAGSINEQFF.

This clone has just a few counts. The chain recombines TRBV6-6 with TRBJ2-5; D is unresolved. This CDR3 is built from 14 residues. CDR1 is MNHNY, CDR2 SVGAGI, per germline (reference sequence). With 7 bases removed from V and 2 bases from J, the gap between germline ends came to 14 bases. The CDR3 DNA is TGTGCCAGCACCACCGGACCAGAACAAGAGACCCAGTACTTC. Translated: CASTTGPEQETQYF.

This clone was seen only a few times. The V gene is TRBV7-9, the J gene TRBJ2-7, with D possibly called TRBD1 or TRBD2 (5 bases each). Trimming removed 3 bases from V and 5 bases from J, with 14 bases in between. This CDR3 is built from 14 residues. Germline V gives CDR1 SEHNR, CDR2 FQNEAQ (reference sequence). In DNA form, the CDR3 reads TGTGCCAGCAGCTTCCGGGACCCAGGGCACGAGCAGTACTTC. It is translated as CASSFRDPGHEQYF.

This clone has a count of ten or more. This rearrangement joins TRBV13 to TRBJ1-1; possible D gene TRBD1, 5 bases. The CDR3 sequence is 12 residues long. The ends were cut back, 5 bases at V and 8 bases at J, with 12 bases in the middle. Germline V lookup: CDR1 PRHDT, CDR2 FYEKMQ (reference sequence). For the CDR3, the DNA is TGTGCCAGCAGCGGAAGGACACCGGAAGCTTTCTTT. Protein: CASSGRTPEAFF.

This chain connects TRBV13 to TRBJ1-6; 7 nucleotides align to TRBD1. The junction had 3 bases not matched to a gene; V was cut back by 7 bases and J by 9 bases. Germline CDR1 and CDR2: PRHDT and FYEKMQ (reference sequence). This CDR3 has 12 residues. In DNA form, the CDR3 reads TGTGCCAGCACCACAGGGGTTTCACCCCTCCACTTT. This translates into CASTTGVSPLHF.

This clone was found many times. The rearrangement uses TRBV12-5 and TRBJ2-1; D is perhaps TRBD1 (6 bases). The germline V gene encodes CDR1 LGHNT and CDR2 FRNRAP. There are 15 residues in the CDR3. Trimming took off 7 bases at V and 6 bases at J, with 19 bases between the two ends. The CDR3 nucleotides read TGTGCTAGTGCCAAACCCGGGACAACGTTCAATGAGCAGTTCTTC. It is translated as CASAKPGTTFNEQFF.

This clone has just a few counts. J is TRBJ1-5 and V is TRBV7-2; D is perhaps TRBD1 (6 bases). This CDR3 has 15 residues. Trimming shortened V by 2 bases and J by 0 bases, and 8 bases separated the two germline ends. Per the germline V gene, CDR1 is SGHTA and CDR2 is FQGNSA. The CDR3 loop reads CASSLQGYSNQPQHF. The DNA of the CDR3 is TGTGCCAGCAGCTTACAGGGGTATAGCAATCAGCCCCAGCATTTT.

The gene calls are TRBV19 and TRBJ2-1; TRBD2 matches at 7 bases. After removal of 4 bases from V and 9 bases from J, the junction contained 6 bases not matched to a gene. Germline V gene data show CDR1 as LNHDA and CDR2 as SQIVND (reference sequence). This CDR3 has 13 amino acids. The CDR3 reads CASSTRLASEQFF. The CDR3 bases are TGTGCCAGTAGTACCAGACTAGCCAGTGAGCAGTTCTTC.

This clone has a handful of counts. The gene calls are TRBV4-1 and TRBJ1-6; D remains unclear. The length of the CDR3 is 14 residues. V was clipped by 0 bases and J by 10 bases, with 10 bases between them. Germline CDR1 MGHRA, CDR2 YSYEKL. CDR3 in amino acids: CASSQDLEYSPLHF. DNA for the CDR3: TGCGCCAGCAGCCAAGATCTTGAGTACTCACCCCTCCACTTT.

This clone was seen a few times. The gene calls are TRBV25-1 and TRBJ2-3; possible D gene TRBD1, 5 bases. CDR3 length: 15 amino acids. Germline V gene lookup returns CDR1 MGHDK and CDR2 SYGVNS. V lost 5 bases and J 5 bases, leaving 17 bases between the germline ends. The CDR3 DNA follows: TGTGCCAGCAGTCCCAAGCAGGGCGCAAAAGATACGCAGTATTTT. Translating it yields CASSPKQGAKDTQYF.

The rearrangement joins TRBV30 to TRBJ1-6, with D possibly matching TRBD1 (5 bases). Trimming pared 5 bases from V and 7 bases from J, leaving 15 bases between. CDR3 size: 14 residues. Germline V CDR1 and CDR2: GTSNPN, SVGIG (reference sequence). CDR3 nucleotide sequence: TGTGCCTGGCGACCGGGACTCTTCAATTCACCCCTCCACTTT. Protein: CAWRPGLFNSPLHF.

This clone was seen once. V gene TRBV28 combines with J gene TRBJ2-7; 10 bases are shared with TRBD2. Trimming at V came to 5 bases and at J to 7 bases, leaving 11 bases not matched to a gene. CDR3 size: 15 residues. Germline lookup yields CDR1 MDHEN and CDR2 SYDVKM. The CDR3 DNA reads as TGTGCCAGCAGTCCCTCGCTAGCGGGAGTAGGGGAGCAGTACGTC. It translates to CASSPSLAGVGEQYV.

This clone was seen only a few times. J is TRBJ1-2 and V is TRBV7-2, with 8 positions matching TRBD1. The CDR3 totals 15 residues. Trimming cost V 4 bases and J 6 bases; bases outside gene matches: 10. Germline assignment: CDR1 SGHTA and CDR2 FQGNSA. CDR3 in DNA: TGTGCCAGCAGCTCTTATAGAGGACAGGGCGATGGCTACACCTTC. Residues: CASSSYRGQGDGYTF.

This clone was detected a few times. The V gene is TRBV18, the J gene TRBJ2-7; TRBD2 matches 8 bases. Germline V gene lookup returns CDR1 KGHSH and CDR2 LQKENI. The CDR3 extends over 17 amino acids. The V gene end was trimmed by 3 bases and the J gene end by 7 bases; junction bases not matched to a gene: 17. CDR3 sequence: CASSPTVWRAGVDEQYV. Written as DNA, the CDR3 is TGTGCCAGCTCACCCACTGTCTGGAGAGCGGGAGTGGATGAGCAGTACGTC.

This rearrangement joins TRBV25-1 to TRBJ2-3; 7 bases line up with TRBD2. This CDR3 contains 14 residues. Germline V CDR1 and CDR2: MGHDK, SYGVNS. Trimming cost V 10 bases and J 2 bases; bases outside gene matches: 9. In DNA form, the CDR3 reads TGTGCCACCCGTGAGGGAGGGCCCACAGATACGCAGTATTTT. This gives the protein CATREGGPTDTQYF.

This clone was observed a few times. Distinct nucleotide sequences in the sample also encode this CDR3. The chain has TRBV9 and TRBJ2-6; D may be TRBD1 (5 bases). The germline V gene encodes CDR1 SGDLS and CDR2 YYNGEE. V lost 1 base to trimming and J lost 0 bases, with 8 bases between them. CDR3 size: 16 residues. The CDR3 DNA is TGTGCCAGCAGCGTATCCAGGGCCTCTGGGGCCAACGTCCTGACTTTC. It specifies CASSVSRASGANVLTF.

The chain carries TRBV30 and TRBJ1-4; the D gene is possibly TRBD1 (5 bases). Germline V gene lookup returns CDR1 GTSNPN and CDR2 SVGIG (reference sequence). This CDR3 is 13 amino acids long. V lost 1 base, J lost 8 bases, and 11 bases lay in between. The CDR3 bases are TGTGCCTGGAGTGGGGCTCCAGGGGAAAAACTGTTTTTT. This translates into CAWSGAPGEKLFF.

The V gene is TRBV7-2, the J gene TRBJ2-1, with TRBD2 matching 9 bases. The CDR3 contains 15 residues. The trim removed 0 bases at V and 7 bases at J, leaving 4 bases unmatched. Germline V CDR1 and CDR2: SGHTA, FQGNSA. The CDR3: CASSLAPAGGNEQFF. The CDR3 DNA is TGTGCCAGCAGCTTAGCCCCAGCGGGAGGAAATGAGCAGTTCTTC. The full variable domain, rest sourced from reference TRBV7-2 and TRBJ2-1, is GAGVSQSPSNKVTEKGKDVELRCDPISGHTALYWYRQSLGQGLEFLIYFQGNSAPDKSGLPSDRFSAERTGGSVSTLTIQRTQQEDSAVYLCASSLAPAGGNEQFFGPGTRLTVL.

V is TRBV5-1 and J is TRBJ2-7; TRBD2 aligns across 10 bases. This CDR3 is built from 16 residues. Unmatched junction bases numbered 8, after V lost 2 bases and J lost 3 bases. Germline assignment: CDR1 SGHRS and CDR2 YFSETQ. For the CDR3, the DNA is TGCGCCAGCAGCTTTCCGGGAGCTAGCGGGGGCTACGAGCAGTACTTC. Its protein is CASSFPGASGGYEQYF.

V and J are TRBV9 and TRBJ2-1; D possibly uses TRBD1 or TRBD2 (5 bases each). With 4 bases removed from V and 4 bases from J, the gap between germline ends came to 12 bases. This CDR3 comprises 14 residues. Germline CDR1 is SGDLS and CDR2 is YYNGEE. For the CDR3, the DNA is TGTGCCAGCAGCCCCCGGGACGGATACAATGAGCAGTTCTTC. Protein product: CASSPRDGYNEQFF. Full variable domain (rest looked up from reference TRBV9 and TRBJ2-1): DSGVTQTPKHLITATGQRVTLRCSPRSGDLSVYWYQQSLDQGLQFLIQYYNGEERAKGNILERFSAQQFPDLHSELNLSSLELGDSALYFCASSPRDGYNEQFFGPGTRLTVL.